A single sample gave rise to the 6 T cell receptor beta chains below, sequenced in a study of blood T cells in healthy people across ages. The use of a sample-barcoded 5' primer and a J-beta primer mix characterized a second PCR of roughly 7 to 11 cycles. TCRdb independently ran MiXCR on the 5' RACE reads; one entry per CDR3 protein. This table holds approximately 900,000 distinct CDR3 sequences, about 29% found once. This sample was also put to use in a study of T cells of mothers and their children.

The specimen was blood. The origin of the receptors is a woman in her thirties or forties in good health.

This rearrangement joins TRBV7-3 to TRBJ2-5, with 11 bases fitting TRBD2. Germline CDR1 SGHTA, CDR2 FQGTGA. After removal of 4 bases from V and 5 bases from J, the junction contained 6 bases not matched to a gene. The CDR3 is 15 amino acids. The CDR3 sequence: CASSSLAGGDETQYF. CDR3 bases: TGTGCCAGCAGCTCCTTAGCGGGGGGGGATGAGACCCAGTACTTC.

This clonotype occurred many times. The CDR3 DNA is TGCGCCAGCAGCTTGGGGACTAGCGGGGGAGCCTCTTTATTTGATGAGCAGTTCTTC. Amino acid sequence: CASSLGTSGGASLFDEQFF. The J gene is TRBJ2-1, the V gene TRBV5-1; 13 positions match TRBD2. The CDR3 contains 19 residues. Germline V CDR1 and CDR2: SGHRS, YFSETQ. The trim removed 0 bases at V and 8 bases at J, leaving 14 bases unmatched. The whole variable domain, filled in from reference TRBV5-1 and TRBJ2-1, reads KAGVTQTPRYLIKTRGQQVTLSCSPISGHRSVSWYQQTPGQGLQFLFEYFSETQRNKGNFPGRFSGRQFSNSRSEMNVSTLELGDSALYLCASSLGTSGGASLFDEQFFGPGTRLTVL.

V and J are TRBV4-2 and TRBJ1-2; unclear D gene. The V end lost 0 bases, the J end lost 4 bases, and 15 bases lay between the germline ends. This CDR3 is built from 16 residues. Germline CDR1 is LGHNA and CDR2 is YNFKEQ. In nucleotides, the CDR3 is TGTGCCAGCAGCCAAGAGCGGCTTGCGCCCTCCTATGGCTACACCTTC. Amino acids: CASSQERLAPSYGYTF.

This rearrangement joins TRBV12-5 to TRBJ1-1, with 7 bases fitting TRBD1. V lost 7 bases to trimming and J lost 6 bases; unmatched junction nucleotides: 14. Per germline, CDR1 LGHNT and CDR2 FRNRAP. CDR3 size: 15 residues. CDR3 residues: CASASIQGRGSEAFF. The CDR3, as DNA: TGTGCTAGTGCCTCAATACAGGGGAGGGGTTCTGAAGCTTTCTTT.

The chain carries TRBV4-3 and TRBJ2-1; TRBD2 aligns across 13 bases. In germline, CDR1 is LGHNA, CDR2 YSLEER. J lost 0 bases, V lost 2 bases, and 7 bases had no gene match. The CDR3 runs 19 residues. The CDR3 region is CASSQRTSGGLSSYNEQFF. The DNA of the CDR3 is TGCGCCAGCAGCCAACGGACTAGCGGGGGCTTGAGCTCCTACAATGAGCAGTTCTTC.

In regard to this clonotype: This may arise from a read error, as a much more abundant clone is one base away. The chain recombines TRBV29-1 with TRBJ2-7; no reliable D call. V lost 4 bases and J 6 bases, leaving 10 bases between the germline ends. The CDR3 totals 11 residues. Germline lookup yields CDR1 SQVTM and CDR2 ANQGSEA. CDR3 in DNA: TGCAGCGTTGTAACCCTCGGCGAGCAGTACTTC. Protein product: CSVVTLGEQYF.